The clone carrying this T cell receptor beta chain was seen just once. These data are taken from a study of cytomegalovirus exposure and HLA in healthy donors. The wider study: The same platform used for the 666 first-cohort repertoires was also used for the 120 or so validation repertoires, as a later analysis reported.

The repertoire was sequenced with immunoSEQ multiplex PCR; TCRdb's copy has only in-frame clones and lacks some. The profile shows under 250,000 clones, around nine tenths of them singletons. The CDR3 is 14 residues long. Germline-derived CDR1 and CDR2 are MDHEN and SYDVKM. The ends were cut back, 6 bases at V and 3 bases at J, with 14 bases in the middle. Among the 120 subjects of the validation cohort, separate from the approximately 700-subject first cohort, were the donors. The clonotype was recovered from a man aged 18 to 35 in good health and CMV-seronegative. The chain joins TRBV28 to TRBJ1-2, with D maybe TRBD1 (6 bases). Input material: PBMCs. CDR3 coding DNA: TGTGCCAGCAGGGAAGGGGGTCATGACTATGGCTACACCTTC. This gives the protein CASREGGHDYGYTF.